This paragraph covers one T cell receptor beta chain sequence. This clonotype was counted many times. Its recognized antigen is unknown. No quality values exist for individual bases; no much larger clone is one base distant. Cut back by 0 bases and 9 bases, the V and J ends lie 9 bases apart. Based on the germline V gene, the CDR1 and CDR2 sequences are LGHNA and YSLEER. The CDR3 starts with the cysteine, ends with the phenylalanine, and has 13 residues. The kept DNA is CDR3 alone, 39 bases in frame from the first base. This specimen belongs to a study of patients and donors after allogeneic stem cell transplantation (dated by TCRdb to 2019 to 2021). Receptors were amplified or captured by RT-PCR. The sequencing machine was a NextSeq 550. TCRdb redid the processing of the public reads, applying fastp at Q25 and MiXCR, and retained in-frame beta chains. For every CDR3 protein sequence, its rows merge into one entry that carries the most common genes and DNA. The sample data list 800,000 to 1,000,000 distinct CDR3 sequences, and over 15% of these were observed just once. Clones ranked in the top ten supply 5.5% to 6.5% of the sample.

The sample consisted of blood, either unsorted or a sorted T cell fraction (not recorded which). The rearrangement combines TRBV4-3 with TRBJ2-1, with the D gene too uncertain to name. The TCR was taken from a human donor who was either an allogeneic HSCT recipient or a stem cell or donor lymphocyte infusion donor (not recorded which). It is not recorded whose cells these are; they may come from a transplant donor. This receptor carries the CDR3 CASSQDPLLEQFF. The nucleotides read TGCGCCAGCAGCCAAGATCCTCTTCTTGAGCAGTTCTTC.